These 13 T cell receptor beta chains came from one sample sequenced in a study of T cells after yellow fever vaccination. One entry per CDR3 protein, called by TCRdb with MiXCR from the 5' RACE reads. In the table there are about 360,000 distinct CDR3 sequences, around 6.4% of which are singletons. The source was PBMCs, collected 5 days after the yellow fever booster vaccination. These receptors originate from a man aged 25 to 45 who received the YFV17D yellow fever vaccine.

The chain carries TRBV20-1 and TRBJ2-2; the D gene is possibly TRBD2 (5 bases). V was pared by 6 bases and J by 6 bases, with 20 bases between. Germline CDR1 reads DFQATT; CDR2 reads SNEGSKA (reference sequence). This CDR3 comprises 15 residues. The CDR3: CSAPPLSGSAGELFF. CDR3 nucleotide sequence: TGCAGTGCCCCGCCCCTGTCGGGGTCCGCCGGGGAGCTGTTTTTT.

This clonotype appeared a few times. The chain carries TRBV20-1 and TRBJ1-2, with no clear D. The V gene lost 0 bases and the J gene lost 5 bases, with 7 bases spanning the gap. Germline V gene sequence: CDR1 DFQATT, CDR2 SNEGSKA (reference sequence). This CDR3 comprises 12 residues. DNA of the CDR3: TGCAGTGCTAGAGACAGTACATATGGCTACACCTTC. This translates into CSARDSTYGYTF.

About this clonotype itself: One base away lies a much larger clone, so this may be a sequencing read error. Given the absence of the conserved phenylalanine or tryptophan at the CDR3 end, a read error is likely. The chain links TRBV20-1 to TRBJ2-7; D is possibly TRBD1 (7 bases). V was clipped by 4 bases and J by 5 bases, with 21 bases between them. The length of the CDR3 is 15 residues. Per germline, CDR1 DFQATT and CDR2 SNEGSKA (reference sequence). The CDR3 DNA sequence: TGCAGTGCTAACCCCCCAGGGGGGTATAGGAACGAGCAGTACTTA. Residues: CSANPPGGYRNEQYL.

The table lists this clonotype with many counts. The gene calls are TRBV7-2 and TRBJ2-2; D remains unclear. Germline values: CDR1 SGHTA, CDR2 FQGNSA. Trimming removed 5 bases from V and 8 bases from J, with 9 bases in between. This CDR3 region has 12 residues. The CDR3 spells CASSLDRGELFF. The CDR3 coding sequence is TGTGCCAGCAGCCTCGACCGTGGGGAGCTGTTTTTT.

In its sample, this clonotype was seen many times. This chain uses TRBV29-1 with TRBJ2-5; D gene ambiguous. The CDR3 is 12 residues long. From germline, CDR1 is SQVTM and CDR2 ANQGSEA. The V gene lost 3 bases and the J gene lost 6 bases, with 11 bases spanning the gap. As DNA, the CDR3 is TGCAGCGTTGAGGTCGGCCTGAAGACCCAGTACTTC. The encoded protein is CSVEVGLKTQYF.

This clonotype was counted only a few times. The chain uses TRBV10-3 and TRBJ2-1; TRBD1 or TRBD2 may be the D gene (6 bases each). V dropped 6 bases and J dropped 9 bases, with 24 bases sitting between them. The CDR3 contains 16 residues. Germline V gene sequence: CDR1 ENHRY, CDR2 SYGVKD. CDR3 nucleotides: TGTGCCATCAGGACTGGGGGCGAGAGGGGGGTAGTTGAGCAGTTCTTC. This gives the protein CAIRTGGERGVVEQFF.

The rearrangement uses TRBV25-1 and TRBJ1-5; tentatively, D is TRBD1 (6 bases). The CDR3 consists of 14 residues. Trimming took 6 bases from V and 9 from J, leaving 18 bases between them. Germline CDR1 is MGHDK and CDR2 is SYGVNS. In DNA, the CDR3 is TGTGCCAGCAGCGCAACAGGGCCTGAGGGGCCCCAGCATTTT. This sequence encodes CASSATGPEGPQHF. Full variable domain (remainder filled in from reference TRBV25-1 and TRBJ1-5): EADIYQTPRYLVIGTGKKITLECSQTMGHDKMYWYQQDPGMELHLIHYSYGVNSTEKGDLSSESTVSRIRTEHFPLTLESARPSHTSQYLCASSATGPEGPQHFGDGTRLSIL.

CDR3 residues: CASSRDSKTYEQYF. The CDR3 bases are TGTGCCAGCAGCCGGGACTCAAAGACTTACGAGCAGTACTTC. V and J are TRBV5-4 and TRBJ2-7; D may be TRBD2 (6 bases). Trimming took off 4 bases at V and 4 bases at J, with 15 bases between the two ends. The CDR3 has 14 residues. Per the germline V gene, CDR1 is SGHNT and CDR2 is YYREEE (reference sequence).

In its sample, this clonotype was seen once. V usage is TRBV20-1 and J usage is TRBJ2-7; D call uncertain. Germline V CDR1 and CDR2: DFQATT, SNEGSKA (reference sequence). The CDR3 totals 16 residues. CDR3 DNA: TGCTGCGCTATACCCCCTGTCGGCAGGAGCTCCTACGAGCAGTACTTC. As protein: CCAIPPVGRSSYEQYF.

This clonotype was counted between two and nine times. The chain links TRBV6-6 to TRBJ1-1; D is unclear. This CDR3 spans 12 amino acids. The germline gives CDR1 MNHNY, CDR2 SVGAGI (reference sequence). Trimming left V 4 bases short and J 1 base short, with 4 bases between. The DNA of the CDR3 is TGTGCCAGCAGTTTCGAGAACACTGAAGCTTTCTTT. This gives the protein CASSFENTEAFF.

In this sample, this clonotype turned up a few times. In DNA, the CDR3 is TGTGCCAGCAGGCCCGGGACAGAATCCTACGAGCAGTACTTC. Its protein product is CASRPGTESYEQYF. The chain joins TRBV5-4 to TRBJ2-7, with 7 bases identical to TRBD1. V was pared by 5 bases and J by 1 base, with 6 bases of the junction left unmatched. CDR1 and CDR2 from the germline V gene are SGHNT and YYREEE (reference sequence). This CDR3 region has 14 residues. The variable domain in full, with the rest retrieved from reference TRBV5-4 and TRBJ2-7, is ETGVTQSPTHLIKTRGQQVTLRCSSQSGHNTVSWYQQALGQGPQFIFQYYREEENGRGNFPPRFSGLQFPNYSSELNVNALELDDSALYLCASRPGTESYEQYFGPGTRLTVT.

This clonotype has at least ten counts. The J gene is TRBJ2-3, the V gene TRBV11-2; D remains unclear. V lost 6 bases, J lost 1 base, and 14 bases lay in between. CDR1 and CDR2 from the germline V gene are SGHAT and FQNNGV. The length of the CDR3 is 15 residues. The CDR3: CASRYSSGRTDTQYF. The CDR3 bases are TGTGCCAGCAGATATTCTAGTGGCCGCACAGATACGCAGTATTTT.

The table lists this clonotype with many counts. The CDR3 protein is CASSHGDEQFF. CDR3 nucleotides: TGTGCCAGCAGCCACGGGGATGAGCAGTTCTTC. V is TRBV14 and J is TRBJ2-1; tentatively, D is TRBD2 (5 bases). The CDR3 runs 11 residues. CDR1 and CDR2 from the germline V gene are SGHDN and FVKESK. Deletions cut 3 bases from V and 8 bases from J, with 5 bases between.